This T cell receptor (beta chain) originates from a study of siplizumab effects on memory and regulatory T cells. The CDR3 spans 15 residues. Germline loops: CDR1 SQVTM, CDR2 ANQGSEA. V was cut by 2 bases and J by 0 bases, with 14 bases left in between. With regard to this clone: The antigen is not known.

Produced via immunoSEQ multiplex PCR; TCRdb's table is partial and in-frame only. The sample has approximately 56,000 clones, around 97% seen once. Study-level findings and limits: Proliferating clones, CD4+ or CD8+, lacked an assignable naive or memory phenotype in roughly 80-97% of cases.

This clonotype was sampled from a human donor in good health. The V gene is TRBV29-1, the J gene TRBJ2-7; a weak D match, TRBD1 (6 bases). What was sequenced was naive CD8+ T cells sorted from blood. CDR3 in amino acids: CSVELFRDISYEQYF. CDR3 nucleotide sequence: TGCAGCGTTGAATTATTTCGGGACATCTCCTACGAGCAGTACTTC.